This record covers a single TCR beta chain. Antigen: not known. The sample is drawn from a study of regulatory T cells in long-lasting Graves disease. Broader study findings: Patients with persistent Graves' had lower TCR diversity than newly diagnosed patients.

V dropped 0 bases and J dropped 5; count of bases not matched to a gene: 6. CDR3 length: 15 residues. The V gene's germline CDR1 is SEHNR and CDR2 FQNEAQ (reference sequence). Building the TCR beta libraries relied on iRepertoire HTBI primers, and CDR3 regions underwent Arm-PCR. TCRdb itself ran the multiplex PCR reads through MiXCR, one entry per CDR3 protein. Of more than 450,000 distinct CDR3 sequences listed, 15% to 20% were seen once; the top ten hold 9% to 15%. Time point meaning: newly diagnosed GD, antithyroid drugs for less than 3 months. Researchers made the TCR library from RNA that was extracted from PBMCs. In addition, the sample was reused for a study of T cells in Graves' hyperthyroidism and ophthalmopathy. Per that study: HTBI primers were employed in a first-round RT-PCR of the TCR CDR3.

The sequencing here drew on peripheral blood mononuclear cells (PBMCs), taken at new diagnosis, from a patient treated with antithyroid drugs. This sequence originates from a man aged 35-49 years with Graves disease. This sequence joins TRBV7-9 and TRBJ1-2; TRBD1 aligns across 7 bases. The chain's CDR3 is CASSLAVGQSYGYTF. DNA of the CDR3: TGTGCCAGCAGCTTAGCGGTGGGACAGAGTTATGGCTACACCTTC.